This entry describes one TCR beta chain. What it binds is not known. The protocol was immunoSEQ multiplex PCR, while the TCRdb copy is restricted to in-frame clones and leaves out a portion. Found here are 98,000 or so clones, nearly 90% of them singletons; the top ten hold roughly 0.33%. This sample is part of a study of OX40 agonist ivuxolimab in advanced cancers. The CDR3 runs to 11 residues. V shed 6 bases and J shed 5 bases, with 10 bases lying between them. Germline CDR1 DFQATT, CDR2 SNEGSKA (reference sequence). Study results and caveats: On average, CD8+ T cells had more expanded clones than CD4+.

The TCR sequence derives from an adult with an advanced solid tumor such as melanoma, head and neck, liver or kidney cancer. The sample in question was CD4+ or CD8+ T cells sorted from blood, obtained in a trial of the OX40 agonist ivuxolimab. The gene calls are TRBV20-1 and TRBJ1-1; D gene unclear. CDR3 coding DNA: TGCAGTGCCCCGCTTGGGACTGAAGCTTTCTTT. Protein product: CSAPLGTEAFF.